This T cell receptor beta chain is from a study of blood T cell repertoires in COVID-19. As for the study in general: Sites across the United States, Italy and Spain contributed samples from acute and convalescent COVID-19. The cDNA or gDNA used as material had been derived from T cells, B-cell-depleted T cells, or PBMCs.

Sequencing used immunoSEQ multiplex PCR; TCRdb keeps in-frame clones, though not all of them. This sample has roughly 250,000 clones, with approximately 90% found just once. This CDR3 region has 19 residues. CDR1 and CDR2 (germline): SGHRS, YFSETQ. Trimming removed 4 bases at V and 5 bases at J, with 25 bases between. This chain connects TRBV5-1 to TRBJ1-6; D is undetermined. The source of this sequence is a woman aged 40 to 49 who had recovered from COVID-19. The specimen sequenced was peripheral blood. The CDR3 reads CASSPLGWNRTPHNSPLHF. Here the CDR3 DNA reads TGCGCCAGCAGCCCCCTTGGTTGGAACAGAACTCCCCATAATTCACCCCTCCACTTT.